One and the same sample provided the 8 T cell receptor beta chains below, sequenced in a study of patients and donors after allogeneic stem cell transplantation. TCRdb reprocessed the RT-PCR reads with MiXCR, giving one entry per CDR3 protein. The sample yields around 29,000 distinct CDR3 sequences, more than 35% seen once. Input material: blood, either unsorted or a sorted T cell fraction (not recorded which). These receptors all come from a human donor who was either an allogeneic HSCT recipient or a stem cell or donor lymphocyte infusion donor (not recorded which). It is not recorded whose cells these are; they may come from a transplant donor.

This rearrangement joins TRBV5-1 to TRBJ2-1; TRBD2 matches 14 bases. CDR1 and CDR2 from the germline V gene are SGHRS and YFSETQ. V shed 4 bases and J 4 bases; nucleotides not matched to a gene: 10. The CDR3 runs 18 residues. Here the CDR3 reads CASSEGTSGSRGYNEQFF. In DNA, the CDR3 is TGCGCCAGCAGCGAAGGGACTAGCGGGAGCAGGGGATACAATGAGCAGTTCTTC.

V gene TRBV5-1 combines with J gene TRBJ1-2; TRBD1 aligns across 8 bases. The CDR3 contains 15 residues. With 4 bases clipped from V and 8 bases from J, the junction kept 13 bases outside the gene matches. The germline V gene has CDR1 SGHRS and CDR2 YFSETQ. The CDR3 spells CASSDRDRLAIGYTF. The CDR3 DNA sequence: TGCGCCAGCAGCGACAGGGACAGGCTAGCTATCGGCTACACCTTC.

The rearrangement joins TRBV5-6 to TRBJ2-1, with 7 bases aligning to TRBD2. V shed 2 bases, J shed 4 bases, and the junction held 6 bases outside the gene matches. Germline-derived CDR1 and CDR2 are SGHDT and YYEEEE. There are 15 residues in the CDR3. The CDR3 protein is CASSLREGLYNEQFF. DNA for the CDR3: TGTGCCAGCAGCTTAAGGGAGGGCCTTTACAATGAGCAGTTCTTC.

V is TRBV5-1 and J is TRBJ1-3; D is uncertain. Germline CDR1 and CDR2: SGHRS and YFSETQ. This CDR3 spans 18 amino acids. V lost 1 base, J lost 1 base, and 18 bases lay in between. The CDR3 region is CASSLIAGRSGSGNTIYF. DNA for the CDR3: TGCGCCAGCAGCTTGATCGCGGGCAGGAGTGGTTCTGGAAACACCATATATTTT.

The chain uses TRBV5-5 and TRBJ1-1, with a weak D call TRBD1 (5 bases). Per germline, CDR1 SGHKS and CDR2 YYEKEE (reference sequence). The V and J ends lost 2 bases and 5 bases respectively, with 19 bases between them. This CDR3 comprises 16 residues. In DNA form, the CDR3 reads TGTGCCAGCAGCTTTGGGGGTGGTGGGGCGAGTACTGAAGCTTTCTTT. Translating it yields CASSFGGGGASTEAFF.

This clonotype appeared a few times. The CDR3 reads CSVRLDLLGPQHF. The CDR3 DNA reads as TGCAGCGTTCGATTAGACCTCCTAGGGCCCCAGCATTTT. V usage is TRBV29-1 and J usage is TRBJ1-5; D is unresolved. V dropped 5 bases and J dropped 9 bases, with 17 bases sitting between them. Germline V gives CDR1 SQVTM, CDR2 ANQGSEA. The CDR3 covers 13 residues.

This clonotype was seen more than once but under ten times. The chain carries TRBV25-1 and TRBJ1-2, with D tentatively TRBD1 (5 bases). Germline V gene lookup returns CDR1 MGHDK and CDR2 SYGVNS. V gave up 1 base and J gave up 0 bases, with 9 bases separating them. The CDR3 has 15 residues. In DNA, the CDR3 is TGTGCCAGCAGTGAATGGACAATAGCTAACTATGGCTACACCTTC. It encodes CASSEWTIANYGYTF.

The DNA for the CDR3 is TGTGCCACGGCACCCCCCAATCAGCCCCAGCATTTT. It yields the protein CATAPPNQPQHF. The chain uses TRBV6-6 and TRBJ1-5; D is uncertain. V was trimmed by 10 bases and J by 3 bases, leaving 10 bases between them. Germline V lookup: CDR1 MNHNY, CDR2 SVGAGI (reference sequence). The CDR3 has 12 amino acids.